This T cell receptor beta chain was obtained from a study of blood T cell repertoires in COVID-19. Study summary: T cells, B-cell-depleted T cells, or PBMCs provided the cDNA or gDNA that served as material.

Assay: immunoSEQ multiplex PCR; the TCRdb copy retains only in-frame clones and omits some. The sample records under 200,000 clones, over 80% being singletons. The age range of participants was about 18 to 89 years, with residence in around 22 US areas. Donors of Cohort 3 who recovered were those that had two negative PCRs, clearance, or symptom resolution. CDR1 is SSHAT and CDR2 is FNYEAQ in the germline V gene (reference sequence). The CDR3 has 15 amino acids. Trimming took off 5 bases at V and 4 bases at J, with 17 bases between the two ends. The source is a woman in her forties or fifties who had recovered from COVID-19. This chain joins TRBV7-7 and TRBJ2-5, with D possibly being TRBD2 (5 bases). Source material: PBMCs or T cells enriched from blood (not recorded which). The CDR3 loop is CASSPGPRGRETQYF. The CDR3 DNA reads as TGTGCCAGCAGCCCCGGGCCCCGGGGAAGAGAGACCCAGTACTTC.